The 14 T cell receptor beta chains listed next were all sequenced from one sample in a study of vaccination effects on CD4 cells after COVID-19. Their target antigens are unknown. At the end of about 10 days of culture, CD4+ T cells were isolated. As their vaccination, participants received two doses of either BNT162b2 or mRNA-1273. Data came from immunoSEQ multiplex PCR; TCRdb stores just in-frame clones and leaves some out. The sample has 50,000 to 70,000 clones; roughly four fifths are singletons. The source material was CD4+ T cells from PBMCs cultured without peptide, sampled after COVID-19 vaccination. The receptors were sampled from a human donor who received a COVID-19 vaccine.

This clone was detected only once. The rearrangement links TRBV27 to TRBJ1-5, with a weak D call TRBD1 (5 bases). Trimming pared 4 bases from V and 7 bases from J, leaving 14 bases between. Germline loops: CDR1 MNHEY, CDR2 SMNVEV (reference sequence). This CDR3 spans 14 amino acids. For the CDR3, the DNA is TGTGCCAGCAGTTCAGCCAGGGTAGGACAGCCCCAGCATTTT. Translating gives CASSSARVGQPQHF.

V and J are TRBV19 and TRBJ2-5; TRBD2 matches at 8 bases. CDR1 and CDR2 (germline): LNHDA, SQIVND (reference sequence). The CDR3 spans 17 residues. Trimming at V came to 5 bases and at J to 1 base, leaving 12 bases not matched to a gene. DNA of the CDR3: TGTGCCAGTAGTCCCCGGAGAAGCGGGGGCCGCCAAGAGACCCAGTACTTC. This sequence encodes CASSPRRSGGRQETQYF.

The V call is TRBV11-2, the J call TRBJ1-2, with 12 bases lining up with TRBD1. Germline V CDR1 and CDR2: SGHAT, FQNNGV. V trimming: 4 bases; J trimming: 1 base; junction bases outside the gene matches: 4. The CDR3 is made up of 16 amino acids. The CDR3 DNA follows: TGTGCCAGCAGCTCCCGGGACAGGGGGCTTAACTATGGCTACACCTTC. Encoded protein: CASSSRDRGLNYGYTF.

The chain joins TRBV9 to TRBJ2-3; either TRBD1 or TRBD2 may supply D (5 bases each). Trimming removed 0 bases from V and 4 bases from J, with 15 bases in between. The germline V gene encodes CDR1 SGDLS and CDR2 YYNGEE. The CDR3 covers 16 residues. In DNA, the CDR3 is TGTGCCAGCAGCGTAGGCGGCTCGAGGGGCCCAGATACGCAGTATTTT. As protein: CASSVGGSRGPDTQYF.

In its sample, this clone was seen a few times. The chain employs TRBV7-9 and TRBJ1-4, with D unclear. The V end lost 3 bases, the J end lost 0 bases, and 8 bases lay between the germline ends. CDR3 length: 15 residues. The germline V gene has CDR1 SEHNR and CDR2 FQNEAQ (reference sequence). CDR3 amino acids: CASSLKRATNEKLFF. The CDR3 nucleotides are TGTGCCAGCAGCTTGAAACGTGCAACTAATGAAAAACTGTTTTTT.

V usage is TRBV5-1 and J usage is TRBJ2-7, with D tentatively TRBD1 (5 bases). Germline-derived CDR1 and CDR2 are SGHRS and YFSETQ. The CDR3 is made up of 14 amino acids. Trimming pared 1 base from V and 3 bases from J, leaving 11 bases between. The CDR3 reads CASSLTTGIYEQYV. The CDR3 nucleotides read TGCGCCAGCAGCTTGACAACAGGAATCTACGAGCAGTACGTC.

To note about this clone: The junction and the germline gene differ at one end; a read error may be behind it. The CDR3 DNA follows: TGTGCCAGCAGTACCGGCTCTAGATCTTCGGCCCAGTACTTC. Protein sequence: CASSTGSRSSAQYF. The V gene is TRBV19, the J gene TRBJ2-5; D gene unclear. The germline CDR1 and CDR2 sequences are LNHDA and SQIVND (reference sequence). The CDR3 length is 14 residues.

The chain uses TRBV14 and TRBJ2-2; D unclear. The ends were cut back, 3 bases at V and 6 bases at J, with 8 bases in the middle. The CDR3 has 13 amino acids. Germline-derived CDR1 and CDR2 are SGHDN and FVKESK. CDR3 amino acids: CASSQDLAGELFF. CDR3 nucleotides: TGTGCCAGCAGCCAGGACCTGGCCGGGGAGCTGTTTTTT.

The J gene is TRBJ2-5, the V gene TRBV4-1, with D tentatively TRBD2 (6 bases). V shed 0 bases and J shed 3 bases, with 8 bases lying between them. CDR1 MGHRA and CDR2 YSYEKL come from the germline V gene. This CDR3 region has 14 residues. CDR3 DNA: TGCGCCAGCAGCCAAGACAGGGAGGAAGAGACCCAGTACTTC. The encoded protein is CASSQDREEETQYF.

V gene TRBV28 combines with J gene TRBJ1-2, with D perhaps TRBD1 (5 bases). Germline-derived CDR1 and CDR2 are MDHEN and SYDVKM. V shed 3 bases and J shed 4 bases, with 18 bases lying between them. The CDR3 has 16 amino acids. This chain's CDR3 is CASSFFLEQAIYGYTF. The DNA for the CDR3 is TGTGCCAGCAGTTTCTTTCTCGAACAGGCTATCTATGGCTACACCTTC.

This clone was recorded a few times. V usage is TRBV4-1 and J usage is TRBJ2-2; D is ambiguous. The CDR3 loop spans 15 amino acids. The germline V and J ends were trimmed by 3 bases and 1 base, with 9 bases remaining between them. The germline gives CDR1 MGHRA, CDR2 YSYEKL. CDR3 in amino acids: CASSHEKRNTGELFF. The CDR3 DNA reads TGCGCCAGCAGCCACGAGAAGAGGAACACCGGGGAGCTGTTTTTT.

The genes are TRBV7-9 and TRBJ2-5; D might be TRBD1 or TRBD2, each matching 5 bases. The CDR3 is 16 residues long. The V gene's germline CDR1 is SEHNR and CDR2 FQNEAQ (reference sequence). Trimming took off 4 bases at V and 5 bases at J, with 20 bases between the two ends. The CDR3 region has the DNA TGTGCCAGCAGCTCCCCGTTGGGGGTGGGGATGGAGACCCAGTACTTC. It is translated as CASSSPLGVGMETQYF.

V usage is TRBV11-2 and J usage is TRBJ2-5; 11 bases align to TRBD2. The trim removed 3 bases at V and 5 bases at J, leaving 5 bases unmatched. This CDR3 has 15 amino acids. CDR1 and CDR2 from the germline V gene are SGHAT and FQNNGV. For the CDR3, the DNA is TGTGCCAGCAGCTTTCTAGCGGGGGGCAGGGAGACCCAGTACTTC. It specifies CASSFLAGGRETQYF. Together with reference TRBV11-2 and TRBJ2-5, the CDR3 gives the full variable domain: EAGVAQSPRYKIIEKRQSVAFWCNPISGHATLYWYQQILGQGPKLLIQFQNNGVVDDSQLPKDRFSAERLKGVDSTLKIQPAKLEDSAVYLCASSFLAGGRETQYFGPGTRLLVL.

The CDR3 bases are TGCGCCAGCAGCCAAGAGGGTAGCGGGGGACCGACCCTCCGGGAGACCCAGTACTTC. Amino acids: CASSQEGSGGPTLRETQYF. The rearrangement joins TRBV4-1 to TRBJ2-5; 9 nucleotides line up with TRBD2. There are 19 residues in the CDR3. CDR1 and CDR2 (germline): MGHRA, YSYEKL. V lost 0 bases to trimming and J lost 5 bases; unmatched junction nucleotides: 16.